A selection of T cell receptor beta chains follows, all from one sample in a study of molecular identifiers for immune sequencing clone quantification. TCRdb redid the calling of the PCR reads with MiXCR, one entry per CDR3 protein. This table holds 50,000 to 65,000 distinct CDR3 sequences, around 27% found once. Sequenced material: naive CD8+ T cells from blood, with Jurkat cell RNA spiked in. These receptors all stem from a human donor in good health. Some libraries in this study had Jurkat cell RNA spiked in. The CDR3 runs from the conserved cysteine through the conserved F or W. A D gene is named only where the DNA matches it firmly. Clone sizes are given selectively: once, few, many, or a class where the clone is expanded.

>-|TRBD1|TRBJ2-4|TRBV7-6
TGTGCCAGCAGTTCCGGGACAGGCCTAGCCAAAAACATTCAGTACTTC
CASSSGTGLAKNIQYF
>few|TRBD1|TRBJ2-2|TRBV4-3
TGCGCCAGCAGCCATGGGACAGGGGACACCGGGGAGCTGTTTTTT
CASSHGTGDTGELFF
>many|-|TRBJ2-7|TRBV4-3
TGCGCCAGCAGCCTGCAGGGAGGCTCCTACGAGCAGTACTTC
CASSLQGGSYEQYF
>many|-|TRBJ1-1|TRBV5-5
TGTGCCAGCAGCTTCTCAAGGAACACTGAAGCTTTCTTT
CASSFSRNTEAFF
>many|-|TRBJ2-7|TRBV5-6
-
CASSFGQGMEYF
>-|-|TRBJ2-7|TRBV27
TGTGCCAGCAGTTTATGGCGTACCTCCTACGAGCAGTACTTC
CASSLWRTSYEQYF
>-|-|TRBJ2-3|TRBV4-1
TGCGCCAGCAGCCAAGATTACGCGGGTTTCGGCACAGATACGCAGTATTTT
CASSQDYAGFGTDTQYF
>many|-|TRBJ2-1|TRBV6-2/TRBV6-3
TGTGCCAGCAGTTACTCGATGACTAGTCGGAATGAGCAGTTCTTC
CASSYSMTSRNEQFF
>many|TRBD1|TRBJ1-1|TRBV6-2/TRBV6-3
TGTGCCAGCACCGGGGCAGGGGGCAGGAACACTGAAGCTTTCTTT
CASTGAGGRNTEAFF
>many|TRBD1|TRBJ2-3|TRBV29-1
TGCAGCGTACCGGGACAGATTTACACAGATACGCAGTATTTT
CSVPGQIYTDTQYF
>many|-|TRBJ2-4|TRBV30
TGTGCCTGGAGTATCGTCAGGGGATCGGACATTCAGTACTTC
CAWSIVRGSDIQYF
>many|-|TRBJ2-2|TRBV20-1
TGCAGTGCTGTAGCCACGAACACCGGGGAGCTGTTTTTT
CSAVATNTGELFF
>-|-|TRBJ1-2|TRBV9
TGTGCCAGCAGCGTAGGGTCTGCATATGGCTACACCTTC
CASSVGSAYGYTF
>many|TRBD1|TRBJ2-7|TRBV4-3
TGCGCCAGCAGCCCGGACAGGGGGCCCATCTACGAGCAGTACTTC
CASSPDRGPIYEQYF
>few|TRBD1|TRBJ2-7|TRBV5-1
TGCGCCAGCAGCTTTTCCCCTGGACAGGCCTACGAGCAGTACTTC
CASSFSPGQAYEQYF
>many|-|TRBJ2-5|TRBV7-2
TGTGCCAGCAGCTTCTCAGGGAAGCAAGAGACCCAGTACTTC
CASSFSGKQETQYF
>-|-|TRBJ1-5|TRBV3-1
TGTGCCAGCAGCCAAGAGACGGGAAATCAGCCCCAGCATTTT
CASSQETGNQPQHF
>many|TRBD2|TRBJ2-5|TRBV4-3
TGCGCCAGCAGCCAAGAGGGCCTAGCGGGAGAGACCCAGTACTTC
CASSQEGLAGETQYF
>many|-|TRBJ2-7|TRBV19
TGTGCCAGTAGTATTGGCGTCTCAGGGTCCTACGAGCAGTACTTC
CASSIGVSGSYEQYF
>-|-|TRBJ1-1|TRBV19
TGTGCCAGTACCCTAGGGGACGCTGAAGCTTTCTTT
CASTLGDAEAFF
>many|-|TRBJ2-7|TRBV7-8
TGTGCCAGCAGCCCCATGCCAGGCACCTACGAGCAGTACTTC
CASSPMPGTYEQYF
>many|TRBD1|TRBJ2-1|TRBV4-1
TGCGCCAGCAGCCATGGGACAGGGAGATACAATGAGCAGTTCTTC
CASSHGTGRYNEQFF
>few|TRBD2|TRBJ2-7|TRBV29-1
TGCAGCGCCCTTGGTGGGACTAGCGGGAGTAACGAGCAGTACTTC
CSALGGTSGSNEQYF
>many|-|TRBJ2-2|TRBV6-2/TRBV6-3
TGTGCCAGCAGTTACTCTCTTGCCGGGGAGCTGTTTTTT
CASSYSLAGELFF
>many|-|TRBJ2-3|TRBV5-1
TGCGCCAGCAGTCGCCCCACAGATACGCAGTATTTT
CASSRPTDTQYF
>many|-|TRBJ2-3|TRBV3-1
TGTGCCAGCAGCCAAACGGGCGGAGCAGGGGATACGCAGTATTTT
CASSQTGGAGDTQYF
>few|-|TRBJ1-4|TRBV7-9
TGTGCCAGCAGCGACGGGGCGGATGAAAAACTGTTTTTT
CASSDGADEKLFF
>many|-|TRBJ1-4|TRBV4-1
TGCGCCAGCAGCCAAGAAGACAGGTTTAATGAAAAACTGTTTTTT
CASSQEDRFNEKLFF
>-|-|TRBJ2-7|TRBV6-2/TRBV6-3
TGTGCCAGCAGTTACTTGGAACTAGCAAACCACGAGCAGTACTTC
CASSYLELANHEQYF
>many|TRBD2|TRBJ2-3|TRBV11-2
TGTGCCAGCAGCTTAGCCACTAGCGACGTCTTCACAGATACGCAGTATTTT
CASSLATSDVFTDTQYF
>-|-|TRBJ2-5|TRBV4-2
TGTGCCAGCAGCCAAGAGTGGGGGGGCGAGACCCAGAACTTC
CASSQEWGGETQNF
>few|-|TRBJ1-3|TRBV28
TGTGCCAGCAGTTTACTTGGAAACACCATATATTTT
CASSLLGNTIYF
>many|TRBD1|TRBJ2-3|TRBV6-2/TRBV6-3
TGTGCCAGCAGCAGGGGGAGCACAGATACGCAGTATTTT
CASSRGSTDTQYF